The 4 T cell receptor beta chains in this list originate from one sample, sequenced in a study of blood T cell repertoires in COVID-19. Generated by immunoSEQ multiplex PCR, the TCRdb table keeps only in-frame clones and is missing some. The data contain over 85,000 clones, approximately 84% of them singletons. Sequenced: peripheral blood. The receptors here all came from a man aged 35-49 years with active or convalescent COVID-19.

This CDR3 is CASSRLNTDTQYF. The DNA for the CDR3 is TGCGCCAGCAGCCGTCTAAACACAGATACGCAGTATTTT. The rearrangement uses TRBV5-1 and TRBJ2-3; no definite D call. The CDR3 covers 13 residues. CDR1 is SGHRS and CDR2 is YFSETQ in the germline V gene. V lost 4 bases, J lost 2 bases, and 8 bases lay in between. Based on the CDR3 plus reference TRBV5-1 and TRBJ2-3, the full variable domain is KAGVTQTPRYLIKTRGQQVTLSCSPISGHRSVSWYQQTPGQGLQFLFEYFSETQRNKGNFPGRFSGRQFSNSRSEMNVSTLELGDSALYLCASSRLNTDTQYFGPGTRLTVL.

This clone was seen only a few times. V is TRBV7-6 and J is TRBJ1-4, with 8 positions matching TRBD1. The CDR3 is 16 residues long. In germline, CDR1 is SGHVS, CDR2 FNYEAQ. V lost 1 base to trimming and J lost 8 bases; unmatched junction nucleotides: 9. CDR3 amino acids: CASSLVPTGVGEKLFF. The CDR3 coding sequence is TGTGCCAGCAGCTTAGTCCCGACAGGGGTGGGGGAAAAACTGTTTTTT.

The chain carries TRBV6-5 and TRBJ2-7; 8 bases match TRBD1. This CDR3 has 15 amino acids. The V and J ends lost 6 bases and 3 bases, in that order; junction bases with no gene match: 10. Germline V gene data show CDR1 as MNHEY and CDR2 as SVGAGI. The CDR3 sequence is CASRNLDRGDYEQYF. The CDR3 region has the DNA TGTGCCAGCAGAAACTTAGACAGGGGCGACTACGAGCAGTACTTC.

The V gene is TRBV27, the J gene TRBJ1-6; the D is unclear. V shed 6 bases and J shed 8 bases, with 8 bases lying between them. The germline V gene has CDR1 MNHEY and CDR2 SMNVEV (reference sequence). The CDR3 spans 12 residues. CDR3 region: CASSVAYSPLHF. The DNA of the CDR3 is TGTGCCAGCAGCGTCGCGTATTCACCCCTCCACTTT.